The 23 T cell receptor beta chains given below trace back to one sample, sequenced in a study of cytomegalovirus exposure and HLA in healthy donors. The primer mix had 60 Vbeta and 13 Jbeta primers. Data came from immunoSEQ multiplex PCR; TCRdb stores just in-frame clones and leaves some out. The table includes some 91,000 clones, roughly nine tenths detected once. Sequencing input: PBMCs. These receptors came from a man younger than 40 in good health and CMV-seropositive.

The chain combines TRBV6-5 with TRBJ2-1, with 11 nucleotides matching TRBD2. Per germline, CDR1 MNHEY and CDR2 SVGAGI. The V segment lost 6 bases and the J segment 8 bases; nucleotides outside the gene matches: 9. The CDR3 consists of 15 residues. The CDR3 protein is CASSTTSGSFDEQFF. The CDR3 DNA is TGTGCCAGCAGCACCACTAGCGGGAGTTTCGATGAGCAGTTCTTC.

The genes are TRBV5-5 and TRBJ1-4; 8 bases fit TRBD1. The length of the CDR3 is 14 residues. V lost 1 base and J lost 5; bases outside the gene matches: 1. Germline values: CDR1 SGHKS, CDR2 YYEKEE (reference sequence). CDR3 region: CASSLWTGNEKLFF. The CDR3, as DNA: TGTGCCAGCAGCTTGTGGACAGGGAATGAAAAACTGTTTTTT.

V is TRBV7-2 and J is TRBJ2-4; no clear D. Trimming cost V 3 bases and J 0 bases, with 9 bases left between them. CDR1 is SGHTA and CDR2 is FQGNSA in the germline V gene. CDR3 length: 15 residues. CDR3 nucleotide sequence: TGTGCCAGCAGCTTCGACACCCAAGCCAAAAACATTCAGTACTTC. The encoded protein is CASSFDTQAKNIQYF. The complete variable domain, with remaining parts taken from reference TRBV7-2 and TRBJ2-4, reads GAGVSQSPSNKVTEKGKDVELRCDPISGHTALYWYRQSLGQGLEFLIYFQGNSAPDKSGLPSDRFSAERTGGSVSTLTIQRTQQEDSAVYLCASSFDTQAKNIQYFGAGTRLSVL.

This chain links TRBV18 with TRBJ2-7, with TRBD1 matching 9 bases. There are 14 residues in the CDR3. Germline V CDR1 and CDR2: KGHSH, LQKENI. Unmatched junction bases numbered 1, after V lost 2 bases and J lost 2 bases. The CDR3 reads CASSPGDRAYEQYF. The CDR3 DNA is TGTGCCAGCTCACCAGGGGACAGGGCCTACGAGCAGTACTTC.

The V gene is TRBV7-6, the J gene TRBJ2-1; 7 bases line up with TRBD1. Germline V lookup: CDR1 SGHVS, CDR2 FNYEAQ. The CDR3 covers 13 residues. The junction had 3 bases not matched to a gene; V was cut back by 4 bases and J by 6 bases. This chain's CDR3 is CASSSGQLNEQFF. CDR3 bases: TGTGCCAGCAGCTCGGGACAGCTCAATGAGCAGTTCTTC.

CDR3 bases: TGCAGCGCCTCGGGACTAGCGGGAGGGCCGGGCACCGGGGAGCTGTTTTTT. This sequence encodes CSASGLAGGPGTGELFF. This chain connects TRBV29-1 to TRBJ2-2; 16 bases fit TRBD2. The CDR3 consists of 17 residues. Per the germline V gene, CDR1 is SQVTM and CDR2 is ANQGSEA. Trimming cost V 7 bases and J 4 bases; bases outside gene matches: 9.

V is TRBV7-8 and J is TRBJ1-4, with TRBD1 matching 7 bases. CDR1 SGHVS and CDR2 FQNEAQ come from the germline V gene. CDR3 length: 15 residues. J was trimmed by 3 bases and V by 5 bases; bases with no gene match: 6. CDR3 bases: TGTGCCAGCAGCGACGACAGGGTTCCTAATGAAAAACTGTTTTTT. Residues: CASSDDRVPNEKLFF.

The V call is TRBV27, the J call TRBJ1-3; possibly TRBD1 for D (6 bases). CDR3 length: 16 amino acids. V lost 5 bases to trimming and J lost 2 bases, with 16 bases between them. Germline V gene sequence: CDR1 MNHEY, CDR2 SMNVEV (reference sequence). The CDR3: CASSPRGTDPGNTIYF. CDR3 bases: TGTGCCAGCAGTCCAAGGGGGACGGACCCTGGAAACACCATATATTTT.

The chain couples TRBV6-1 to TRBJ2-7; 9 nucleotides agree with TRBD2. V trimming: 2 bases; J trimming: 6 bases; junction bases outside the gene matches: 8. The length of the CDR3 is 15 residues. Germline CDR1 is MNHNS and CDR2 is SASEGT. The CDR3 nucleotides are TGTGCCAGCAGTGAACCGGGTAGCGGGAGCCCCGAGCAGTACTTC. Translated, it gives CASSEPGSGSPEQYF.

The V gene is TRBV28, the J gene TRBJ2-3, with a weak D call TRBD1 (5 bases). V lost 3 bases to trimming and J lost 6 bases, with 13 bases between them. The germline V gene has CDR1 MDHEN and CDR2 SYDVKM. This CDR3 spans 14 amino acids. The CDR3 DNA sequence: TGTGCCAGCAGTTTGAATGGACCAGGGGATACGCAGTATTTT. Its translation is CASSLNGPGDTQYF.

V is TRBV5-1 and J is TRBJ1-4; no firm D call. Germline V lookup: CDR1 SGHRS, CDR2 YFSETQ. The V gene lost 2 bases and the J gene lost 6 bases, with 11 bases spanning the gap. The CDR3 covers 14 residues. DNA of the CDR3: TGCGCCAGCAGCTTCACTGGGCCGTATGAAAAACTGTTTTTT. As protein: CASSFTGPYEKLFF.

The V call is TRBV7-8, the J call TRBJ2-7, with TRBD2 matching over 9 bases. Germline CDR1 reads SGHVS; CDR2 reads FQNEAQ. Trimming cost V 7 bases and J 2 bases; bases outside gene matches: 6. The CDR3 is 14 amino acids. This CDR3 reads CASKKREATYEQYF. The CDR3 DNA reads TGTGCCAGCAAGAAGCGGGAGGCCACCTACGAGCAGTACTTC.

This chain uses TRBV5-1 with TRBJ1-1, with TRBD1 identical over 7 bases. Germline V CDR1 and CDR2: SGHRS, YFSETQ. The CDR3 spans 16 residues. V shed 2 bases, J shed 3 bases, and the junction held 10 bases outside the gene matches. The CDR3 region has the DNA TGCGCCAGCAGCTTAAGACAGGGCGGGGATTACACTGAAGCTTTCTTT. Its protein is CASSLRQGGDYTEAFF.

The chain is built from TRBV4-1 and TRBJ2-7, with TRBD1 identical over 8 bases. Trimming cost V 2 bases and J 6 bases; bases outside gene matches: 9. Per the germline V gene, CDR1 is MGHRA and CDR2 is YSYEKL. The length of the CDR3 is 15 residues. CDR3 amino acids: CASSQSPQGASEQYF. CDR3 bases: TGCGCCAGCAGCCAATCCCCCCAGGGGGCGAGCGAGCAGTACTTC.

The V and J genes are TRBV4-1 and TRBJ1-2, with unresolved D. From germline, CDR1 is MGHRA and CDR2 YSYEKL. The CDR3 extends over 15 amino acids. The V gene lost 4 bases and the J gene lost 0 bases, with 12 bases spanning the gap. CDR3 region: CASSPLVGANYGYTF. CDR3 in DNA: TGCGCCAGCAGCCCGCTTGTCGGGGCTAACTATGGCTACACCTTC.

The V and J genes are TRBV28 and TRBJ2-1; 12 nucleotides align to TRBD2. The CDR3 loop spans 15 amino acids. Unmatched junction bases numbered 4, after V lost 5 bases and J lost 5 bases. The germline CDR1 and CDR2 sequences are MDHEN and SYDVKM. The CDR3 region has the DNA TGTGCCAGCAGTCCCGGACTAGCGGGAAACAATGAGCAGTTCTTC. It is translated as CASSPGLAGNNEQFF.

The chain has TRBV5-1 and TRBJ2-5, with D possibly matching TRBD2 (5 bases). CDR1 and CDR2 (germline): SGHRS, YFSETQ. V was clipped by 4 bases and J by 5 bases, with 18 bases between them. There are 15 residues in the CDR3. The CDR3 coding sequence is TGCGCCAGCAGCCCGACGGACTCCACGCGGGAGACCCAGTACTTC. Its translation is CASSPTDSTRETQYF.

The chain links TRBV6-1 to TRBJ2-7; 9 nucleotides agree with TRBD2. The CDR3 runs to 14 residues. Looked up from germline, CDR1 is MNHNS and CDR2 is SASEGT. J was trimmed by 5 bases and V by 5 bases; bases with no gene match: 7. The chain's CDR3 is CASSYRREGHEQYF. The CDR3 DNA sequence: TGTGCCAGCAGTTATCGGCGGGAGGGCCACGAGCAGTACTTC.

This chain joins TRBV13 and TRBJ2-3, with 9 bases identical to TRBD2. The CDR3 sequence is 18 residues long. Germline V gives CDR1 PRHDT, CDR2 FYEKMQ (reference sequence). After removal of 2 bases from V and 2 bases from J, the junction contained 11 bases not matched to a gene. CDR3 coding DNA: TGTGCCAGCAGCTTACTGATCTCCCTAGCGGGATTCACAGATACGCAGTATTTT. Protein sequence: CASSLLISLAGFTDTQYF.

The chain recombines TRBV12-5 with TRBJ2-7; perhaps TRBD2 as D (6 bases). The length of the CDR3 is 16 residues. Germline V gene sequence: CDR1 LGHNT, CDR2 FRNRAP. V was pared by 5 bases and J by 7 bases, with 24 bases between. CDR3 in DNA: TGTGCTAGTGGTGACTCACGTAGCGGTTTAGAGGGGGAGCAGTACTTC. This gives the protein CASGDSRSGLEGEQYF. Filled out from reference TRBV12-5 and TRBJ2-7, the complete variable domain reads DARVTQTPRHKVTEMGQEVTMRCQPILGHNTVFWYRQTMMQGLELLAYFRNRAPLDDSGMPKDRFSAEMPDATLATLKIQPSEPRDSAVYFCASGDSRSGLEGEQYFGPGTRLTVT.

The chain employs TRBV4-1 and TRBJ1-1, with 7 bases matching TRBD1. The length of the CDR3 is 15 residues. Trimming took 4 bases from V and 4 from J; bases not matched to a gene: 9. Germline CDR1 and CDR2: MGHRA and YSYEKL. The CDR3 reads CASSPIQGGGTEAFF. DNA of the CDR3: TGCGCCAGCAGCCCCATCCAGGGGGGTGGCACTGAAGCTTTCTTT.

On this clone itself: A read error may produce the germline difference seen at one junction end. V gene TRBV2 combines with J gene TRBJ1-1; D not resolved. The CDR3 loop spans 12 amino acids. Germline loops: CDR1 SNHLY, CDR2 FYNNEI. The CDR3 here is CASSEGGTEAFF. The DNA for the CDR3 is TGTGCCAGCAGCGAAGGAGGCACTGAAGCTTTCTTT. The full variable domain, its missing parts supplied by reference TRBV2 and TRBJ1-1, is EPEVTQTPSHQVTQMGQEVILRCVPISNHLYFYWYRQILGQKVEFLVSFYNNEISEKSEIFDDQFSVERPDGSNFTLKIRSTKLEDSAMYFCASSEGGTEAFFGQGTRLTVV.

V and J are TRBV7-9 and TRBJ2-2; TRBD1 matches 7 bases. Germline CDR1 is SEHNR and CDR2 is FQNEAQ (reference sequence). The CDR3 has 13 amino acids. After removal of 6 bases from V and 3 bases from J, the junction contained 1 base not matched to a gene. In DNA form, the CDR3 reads TGTGCCAGCAGTGACAGGGACACCGGGGAGCTGTTTTTT. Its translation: CASSDRDTGELFF. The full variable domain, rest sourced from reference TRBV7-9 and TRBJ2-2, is DTGVSQNPRHKITKRGQNVTFRCDPISEHNRLYWYRQTLGQGPEFLTYFQNEAQLEKSRLLSDRFSAERPKGSFSTLEIQRTEQGDSAMYLCASSDRDTGELFFGEGSRLTVL.